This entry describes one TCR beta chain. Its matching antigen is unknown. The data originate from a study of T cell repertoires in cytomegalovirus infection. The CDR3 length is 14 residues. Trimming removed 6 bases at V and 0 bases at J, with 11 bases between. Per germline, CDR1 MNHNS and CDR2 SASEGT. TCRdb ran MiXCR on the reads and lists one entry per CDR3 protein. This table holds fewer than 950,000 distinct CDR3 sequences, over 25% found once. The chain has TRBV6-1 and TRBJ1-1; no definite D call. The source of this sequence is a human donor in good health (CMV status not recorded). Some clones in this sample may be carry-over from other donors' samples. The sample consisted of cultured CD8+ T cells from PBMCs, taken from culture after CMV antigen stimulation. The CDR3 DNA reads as TGTGCCAGCAGACCCCGAGGTATGAACACTGAAGCTTTCTTT. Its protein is CASRPRGMNTEAFF.